Listed below are T cell receptor beta chains from one sample, sequenced in a study of Graves' ophthalmopathy and Graves' hyperthyroidism. MiXCR, applied by TCRdb to the multiplex PCR reads, yields one record per CDR3 protein. The table shows some 360,000 distinct CDR3 sequences, with roughly a sixth occurring only once. Input material: peripheral blood. The receptors stem from an adult woman with stable Graves' hyperthyroidism. CDR3s leave out the opening cysteine and the closing phenylalanine or tryptophan. The order of the fields is V gene, CDR3 length, J gene, CDR3 protein.

TRBV7-8,13,TRBJ2-5,ASSLRRLDMETQY
TRBV24-1,12,TRBJ1-5,ATPAQGRNQPQH
TRBV6-2/TRBV6-3,16,TRBJ1-3,ASSGGLTGPSSGNTIY
TRBV18,11,TRBJ1-2,ASSPDTTYGYT
TRBV18,11,TRBJ2-5,ASSPDASETQY
TRBV7-2,13,TRBJ2-7,ASSPIRDGSFQQY
TRBV12-3/TRBV12-4,11,TRBJ2-7,ASRIQGGYEQY
TRBV5-1,13,TRBJ2-5,ASSPELRKEETQY
TRBV2,11,TRBJ2-5,ASCGQKEETQY
TRBV12-3/TRBV12-4,13,TRBJ2-7,ASSSPGREVYEQY
TRBV10-2,11,TRBJ2-5,ASLGGGRETQY
TRBV10-3,12,TRBJ2-7,AISESGLTYEQY
TRBV2,9,TRBJ2-5,ATGTEETQY
TRBV19,16,TRBJ1-1,ASSIPRDSSVMNTEAF